These T cell receptor beta chains were read from a single sample in a study of OX40 agonist ivuxolimab in advanced cancers. Sequencing used immunoSEQ multiplex PCR; TCRdb keeps in-frame clones, though not all of them. Among about 42,000 clones, 85% to 90% were seen once, and the ten largest hold 21%. This specimen was CD4+ or CD8+ T cells sorted from blood, taken in a trial of the OX40 agonist ivuxolimab. These receptors originate from an adult with an advanced solid tumor such as melanoma, head and neck, liver or kidney cancer. Each CDR3 is given with its conserved first and last residue. A D gene is named only where the DNA matches it firmly. Expanded clones get a size class; other rows say once, few or many, or leave the size out.

D	J	V	size	DNA	CDR3
.	TRBJ1-1	TRBV25-1	.	TGTGCCAGCAGTGAACACCAGGGGGCTTTCTTT	CASSEHQGAFF
.	TRBJ1-1	TRBV7-2	.	TGTGCCAGCAGCTATATGGACCAAACGGTAGAAGCTTTCTTT	CASSYMDQTVEAFF
TRBD2	TRBJ2-3	TRBV27	.	TGTGCCAGCAGTTTCCTGACTAGCGGGGGGGCAGATACGCAGTATTTT	CASSFLTSGGADTQYF
TRBD2	TRBJ2-3	TRBV11-1	.	TGTGCCAGCAGCCTCCTAGCGGGGGCCTTCACAGATACGCAGTATTTT	CASSLLAGAFTDTQYF
.	TRBJ1-1	TRBV19	few	TGTGCCAGTAGTAACAGAAACACTGAAGCTTTCTTT	CASSNRNTEAFF
TRBD2	TRBJ2-1	TRBV5-1	.	TGCGCCAGCAGCACCGGACTAGCCTACAATGAGCAGTTCTTC	CASSTGLAYNEQFF
.	TRBJ1-5	TRBV7-9	.	TGTGCCAGCAGCCCGTTCGGGGGAAGAGATCAGCCCCAGCATTTT	CASSPFGGRDQPQHF
.	TRBJ2-3	TRBV21-1	.	TGTGCCAGGGGGGGAGCAGATACGCAGTATTTT	CARGGADTQYF
TRBD2	TRBJ2-1	TRBV4-1	.	TGCGCCAGCACCTGGACTAGCGGGGGCAACAATGAGCAGTTCTTC	CASTWTSGGNNEQFF
.	TRBJ1-2	TRBV7-6	.	TGTGCCAGCAGCTTAGGGCCAGGGGCTAACTATGGCTACACCTTC	CASSLGPGANYGYTF
.	TRBJ2-6	TRBV9	.	TGTGCCAGCAGCTACAGTTCCGCTGGGGCCAACGTCCTGACTTTC	CASSYSSAGANVLTF
.	TRBJ1-5	TRBV6-5	.	TGTGCCAGCAGTCCCGACAGAACTAATCAGCCCCAGCATTTT	CASSPDRTNQPQHF
TRBD1	TRBJ2-7	TRBV9	.	TGTGCCAGCAGCGTAGCGAGGGGGCCAGACGAGCAGTACTTC	CASSVARGPDEQYF
.	TRBJ1-1	TRBV4-3	.	TGCGCCAGCAGCCAAGAGGCGACGGGGCGAAACACTGAAGCTTTCTTT	CASSQEATGRNTEAFF
TRBD2	TRBJ2-3	TRBV13	.	TGTGCCAGCAGCTTCAGACTAGCGGGCACAGATACGCAGTATTTT	CASSFRLAGTDTQYF
.	TRBJ2-1	TRBV7-3	.	TGTGCCAGCAGCCCCTACAGGTCAAAGGGGTACAATGAGCAGTTCTTC	CASSPYRSKGYNEQFF
.	TRBJ1-3	TRBV4-2	.	TGTGCCAGCAGCCAAGATCAGATGGTTGGGGCCATATATTTT	CASSQDQMVGAIYF
TRBD1	TRBJ1-1	TRBV19	few	TGTGCCAGTATTAGACAGGGGTCGAGCACTGAAGCTTTCTTT	CASIRQGSSTEAFF
.	TRBJ1-4	TRBV9	.	TGTGCCAGCAGCGTAGAAGGGGATAATGAAAAACTGTTTTTT	CASSVEGDNEKLFF
.	TRBJ2-1	TRBV9	.	TGTGCCAGCAGCGTAGAGGGGGGGTATAATGAGCAGTTCTTC	CASSVEGGYNEQFF
.	TRBJ1-5	TRBV19	few	TGTGCCAGTTCGTGGGACAGCAATCAGCCCCAGCATTTT	CASSWDSNQPQHF
.	TRBJ1-5	TRBV9	.	TGTGCCAGCAGCGCCTCAGGGGCGGCTCAGCCCCAGCATTTT	CASSASGAAQPQHF
TRBD1	TRBJ1-1	TRBV10-3	.	TGTGCCATCATCGAAGGACAGGGGAACACTGAAGCTTTCTTT	CAIIEGQGNTEAFF
TRBD1	TRBJ2-5	TRBV5-1	.	TGCGCCAGCAGCCCGGGGACAGGGGCCCTCCAAGAGACCCAGTACTTC	CASSPGTGALQETQYF
.	TRBJ2-3	TRBV28	.	TGTGCCAGCAGTACTTCAGATACGCAGTATTTT	CASSTSDTQYF
.	TRBJ1-1	TRBV5-1	.	TGCGCCAGCAGCTTGGATGTCCCAGGGATGAACACTGAAGCTTTCTTT	CASSLDVPGMNTEAFF
TRBD1	TRBJ1-2	TRBV7-2	.	TGTGCCAGCAGCCCGGACAGGGACAACTATGGCTACACCTTC	CASSPDRDNYGYTF
TRBD1	TRBJ2-5	TRBV5-1	.	TGCGCCAGCAGCCGGGGGACAGGGGGTAGGGAGACCCAGTACTTC	CASSRGTGGRETQYF
TRBD1	TRBJ1-1	TRBV15	.	TGTGCCACCAGCGGAGACACAACAGGGGGGAGGGCGAACACTGAAGCTTTCTTT	CATSGDTTGGRANTEAFF
TRBD2	TRBJ2-3	TRBV4-1	.	TGCGCCAGCAGCCGCTTCACGACTAGCGGGGGTGAGACAGATACGCAGTATTTT	CASSRFTTSGGETDTQYF
TRBD2	TRBJ2-5	TRBV9	.	TGTGCCAGCAGCCCGGGACTAGCGGGGGACCTCCGTGAGACCCAGTACTTC	CASSPGLAGDLRETQYF
TRBD1	TRBJ1-4	TRBV7-9	.	TGTGCCAGCAGCCTCAGCCAGGGGGTGGGCCTAGAAAAACTGTTTTTT	CASSLSQGVGLEKLFF
TRBD1	TRBJ1-2	TRBV6-1	once	TGTGCCAGCAGTGAAAGGGGACAGGGGGCTGGCTACACCTTC	CASSERGQGAGYTF